Listed here are 6 T cell receptor beta chains from one sample, sequenced in a study of blood T cell repertoires in COVID-19. Profiled with immunoSEQ multiplex PCR; TCRdb holds only in-frame clones, not every one. The sample includes 240,000 or so clones, around 89% seen only once; the top ten take about 0.95%. Sequencing was performed on PBMCs or T cells enriched from blood (not recorded which). The receptors come from a man aged 45-65 years who had been exposed to COVID-19.

The chain couples TRBV5-6 to TRBJ1-6, with D possibly matching TRBD1 (6 bases). V dropped 5 bases and J dropped 4 bases, with 10 bases sitting between them. Per germline, CDR1 SGHDT and CDR2 YYEEEE. The CDR3 contains 14 residues. The CDR3 DNA reads TGTGCCAGCAGGTTGACAGGATATAATTCACCCCTCCACTTT. Its translation is CASRLTGYNSPLHF.

The V call is TRBV18, the J call TRBJ2-7, with 8 bases matching TRBD1. V lost 6 bases and J lost 4; bases outside the gene matches: 2. Germline V gives CDR1 KGHSH, CDR2 LQKENI. This CDR3 has 12 amino acids. CDR3 sequence: CASSGQGYEQYV. The CDR3 DNA reads TGTGCCAGCTCCGGACAGGGATACGAGCAGTACGTC.

The rearrangement uses TRBV5-4 and TRBJ2-7; no firm D call. Deletions cut 0 bases from V and 2 bases from J, with 9 bases between. CDR1 SGHNT and CDR2 YYREEE come from the germline V gene (reference sequence). The CDR3 has 14 amino acids. The CDR3, as DNA: TGTGCCAGCAGCTTGGCGGTGGTCCCCTACGAGCAGTACTTC. As protein: CASSLAVVPYEQYF.

The rearrangement links TRBV10-3 to TRBJ2-7; 11 bases are shared with TRBD1. This CDR3 spans 15 amino acids. Trimming took 6 bases from V and 7 from J; bases not matched to a gene: 11. Germline V gene lookup returns CDR1 ENHRY and CDR2 SYGVKD. The CDR3 reads CAISSQGQGVSEQYF. CDR3 bases: TGTGCCATCAGCAGCCAGGGACAGGGGGTATCGGAGCAGTACTTC.

The rearrangement joins TRBV5-6 to TRBJ1-5; a weak D match, TRBD1 (6 bases). Germline V gene data show CDR1 as SGHDT and CDR2 as YYEEEE. This CDR3 has 15 amino acids. V was shortened by 0 bases and J by 1 base, with 8 bases between the two germline ends. The CDR3 here is CASSLAGQSNQPQHF. CDR3 DNA sequence: TGTGCCAGCAGCTTGGCAGGACAGAGCAATCAGCCCCAGCATTTT.

This sequence joins TRBV11-3 and TRBJ2-7; TRBD1 matches 7 bases. This CDR3 region has 15 residues. Per germline, CDR1 SGHNT and CDR2 YENEEA. The junction had 14 bases not matched to a gene; V was cut back by 5 bases and J by 7 bases. In DNA form, the CDR3 reads TGTGCCAGCAGCAAAACCGGGACAGCAAACGTTGAGCAGTACTTC. Amino acids: CASSKTGTANVEQYF.